This T cell receptor (beta chain) appears in the sequencing data of a study of cytomegalovirus exposure and HLA in healthy donors. Findings and caveats of the study: The classifier reportedly diagnosed cytomegalovirus status with high sensitivity and specificity. In an earlier analysis, most TCR beta V segments were productive about 87% or about 30% of the time. Later analysis indicated greater clonal expansion among HLA-associated TCR beta chains than among equally common other chains.

The germline V gene encodes CDR1 LNHDA and CDR2 SQIVND (reference sequence). V was shortened by 7 bases and J by 2 bases, with 13 bases between the two germline ends. The CDR3 totals 14 residues. The PCR employed 60 Vbeta primers together with 13 Jbeta primers. Profiling relied on immunoSEQ multiplex PCR, and the TCRdb table lists in-frame clones only, not all of them. Here the sample spans some 150,000 clones, roughly 76% being singletons. A word on this clone: The antigen is undetermined.

Healthy bone marrow donors made up the donors. This receptor was taken from a man younger than 30 in good health and CMV-seronegative. The gene calls are TRBV19 and TRBJ2-3, with TRBD1 as a possible D gene (5 bases). Material for sequencing was PBMCs. CDR3 region: CASIPWGDTDTQYF. The DNA of the CDR3 is TGTGCCAGTATCCCGTGGGGCGACACAGATACGCAGTATTTT.